Each of the 10 T cell receptor beta chains below was sequenced from the same sample in a study of cytomegalovirus exposure and HLA in healthy donors. The PCR made use of 60 Vbeta and 13 Jbeta primers. Clones were read by immunoSEQ multiplex PCR, and TCRdb kept only the in-frame ones, dropping some. Here the sample spans 90,000 to 120,000 clones, roughly 80% being singletons. The sample taken for sequencing was PBMCs. The receptors stem from a male donor in good health and CMV-seropositive.

The chain employs TRBV7-2 and TRBJ2-5, with a possible D match to TRBD1 (5 bases). The germline V gene has CDR1 SGHTA and CDR2 FQGNSA. This CDR3 is 13 amino acids long. The V end lost 4 bases, the J end lost 3 bases, and 9 bases lay between the germline ends. This CDR3 is CASSSPGKETQYF. The DNA of the CDR3 is TGTGCCAGCAGCTCCCCAGGGAAAGAGACCCAGTACTTC. The variable domain in full, with the rest retrieved from reference TRBV7-2 and TRBJ2-5, is GAGVSQSPSNKVTEKGKDVELRCDPISGHTALYWYRQSLGQGLEFLIYFQGNSAPDKSGLPSDRFSAERTGGSVSTLTIQRTQQEDSAVYLCASSSPGKETQYFGPGTRLLVL.

J is TRBJ2-5 and V is TRBV10-1; D possibly corresponds to TRBD2 (6 bases). This CDR3 region has 14 residues. Per germline, CDR1 WNHNN and CDR2 SYGVQD (reference sequence). The V end lost 0 bases, the J end lost 1 base, and 6 bases lay between the germline ends. DNA for the CDR3: TGCGCCAGCAGTGAGTCGCGGGGCCAAGAGACCCAGTACTTC. Amino acid sequence: CASSESRGQETQYF.

This chain uses TRBV2 with TRBJ2-1; weak D call: TRBD2 (5 bases). V lost 5 bases and J lost 4, with 18 bases in between. This CDR3 is 16 amino acids long. Germline assignment: CDR1 SNHLY and CDR2 FYNNEI. CDR3 bases: TGTGCCAGCAGTCTTAACCGGGCCGCGGGTTACAATGAGCAGTTCTTC. It codes for CASSLNRAAGYNEQFF.

J is TRBJ1-4 and V is TRBV2, with D unresolved. Trimming removed 7 bases from V and 2 bases from J, with 14 bases in between. The CDR3 is 15 residues long. Germline values: CDR1 SNHLY, CDR2 FYNNEI. CDR3 DNA sequence: TGTGCCAGCAAGAGGCTGAGTACGACTAATGAAAAACTGTTTTTT. It translates to CASKRLSTTNEKLFF. Full variable domain (remainder filled in from reference TRBV2 and TRBJ1-4): EPEVTQTPSHQVTQMGQEVILRCVPISNHLYFYWYRQILGQKVEFLVSFYNNEISEKSEIFDDQFSVERPDGSNFTLKIRSTKLEDSAMYFCASKRLSTTNEKLFFGSGTQLSVL.

The rearrangement uses TRBV5-4 and TRBJ2-5; possibly TRBD1 for D (6 bases). Trimming cost V 2 bases and J 1 base, with 15 bases left between them. The CDR3 is 16 amino acids. Germline values: CDR1 SGHNT, CDR2 YYREEE (reference sequence). The CDR3 coding sequence is TGTGCCAGCAGCTTCGCTCTCAACAGGGTCCAAGAGACCCAGTACTTC. It translates to CASSFALNRVQETQYF.

V usage is TRBV15 and J usage is TRBJ2-7, with D possibly TRBD1 on 6 matching bases. V was shortened by 0 bases and J by 0 bases, with 12 bases between the two germline ends. This CDR3 spans 16 amino acids. In germline, CDR1 is LNHNV, CDR2 YYDKDF (reference sequence). CDR3 nucleotide sequence: TGTGCCACCAGCAGAGAAGGGTTAGGGGGCTCCTACGAGCAGTACTTC. Translated, it gives CATSREGLGGSYEQYF.

The V gene is TRBV9, the J gene TRBJ1-1; tentative D call: TRBD1 (6 bases). Germline-derived CDR1 and CDR2 are SGDLS and YYNGEE. The V and J ends lost 0 bases and 1 base respectively, with 22 bases between them. This CDR3 spans 19 amino acids. CDR3 nucleotide sequence: TGTGCCAGCAGCGTAGAGGGATCGGGACAAATGGGAGAGAACACTGAAGCTTTCTTT. Translating gives CASSVEGSGQMGENTEAFF.

The chain has TRBV5-1 and TRBJ2-5; 11 bases fit TRBD2. Gene TRBJ2-7 matches the end of the DNA better, so the J call may be wrong. The germline gives CDR1 SGHRS, CDR2 YFSETQ. This CDR3 is built from 15 residues. DNA of the CDR3: TGCGCCAGCAGCACCCAACTAGCGGGGGCCTACGAGCAGTACTTC. Its translation: CASSTQLAGAYEQYF.

This chain links TRBV11-2 with TRBJ1-1; D remains ambiguous. Germline V gives CDR1 SGHAT, CDR2 FQNNGV. Trimming shortened V by 4 bases and J by 4 bases, and 16 bases separated the two germline ends. This CDR3 spans 15 amino acids. CDR3 region: CASSSIRREGTEAFF. CDR3 bases: TGTGCCAGCAGCTCGATCAGGAGGGAGGGCACTGAAGCTTTCTTT.

The gene calls are TRBV14 and TRBJ2-3; D is ambiguous. CDR1 and CDR2 from the germline V gene are SGHDN and FVKESK. There are 15 residues in the CDR3. The V end lost 2 bases, the J end lost 0 bases, and 9 bases lay between the germline ends. CDR3 in DNA: TGTGCCAGCAGCCAATACAGAAGTAGCACAGATACGCAGTATTTT. The encoded protein is CASSQYRSSTDTQYF. Drawing the rest from reference TRBV14 and TRBJ2-3, the complete variable domain is EAGVTQFPSHSVIEKGQTVTLRCDPISGHDNLYWYRRVMGKEIKFLLHFVKESKQDESGMPNNRFLAERTGGTYSTLKVQPAELEDSGVYFCASSQYRSSTDTQYFGPGTRLTVL.